This T cell receptor (beta chain) was sequenced in a study of spatial heterogeneity in lung cancer. A single record per CDR3 protein comes from TCRdb applying MiXCR to the 5' RACE reads. The data show about 90,000 distinct CDR3 sequences, roughly 8.7% seen once. The CDR3 sequence is 13 residues long. Per germline, CDR1 SQVTM and CDR2 ANQGSEA. J lost 8 bases, V lost 4 bases, and 8 bases had no gene match. Time point reported: sample taken at primary tumor resection. Without sorting, whole RNA was sequenced from tumor, nontumor lung or frozen PBMC. Sequenced material: PBMCs, taken at surgery. The receptor was isolated from a male donor with early-stage non-small cell lung cancer. This chain links TRBV29-1 with TRBJ2-4, with 7 bases fitting TRBD2. The chain's CDR3 is CSVVSGLEDIQYF. CDR3 in DNA: TGCAGCGTTGTAAGTGGACTAGAAGACATTCAGTACTTC.